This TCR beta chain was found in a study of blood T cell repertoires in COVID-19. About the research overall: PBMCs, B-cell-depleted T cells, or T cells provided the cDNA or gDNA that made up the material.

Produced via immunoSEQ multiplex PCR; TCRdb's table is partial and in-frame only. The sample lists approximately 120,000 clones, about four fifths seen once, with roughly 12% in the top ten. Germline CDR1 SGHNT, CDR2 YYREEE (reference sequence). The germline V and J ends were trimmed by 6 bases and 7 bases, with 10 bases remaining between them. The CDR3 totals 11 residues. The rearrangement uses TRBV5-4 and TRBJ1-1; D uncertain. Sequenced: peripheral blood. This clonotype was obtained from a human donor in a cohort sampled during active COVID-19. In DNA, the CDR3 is TGTGCCAGCAAGAGTTCGGGTGAAGCTTTCTTT. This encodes CASKSSGEAFF.